The source of this TCR beta chain is a study of Ad26.COV2.S vaccination and SARS-CoV-2 variants. Study observations and caveats: Substantial post-vaccination breadth of spike-specific CD8+ and CD4+ T cell responses was reported.

As for treatment: 15 to 20 received Ad26.COV2.S at low or high dose, single or two shots; 5 received placebo; per-sample allocation not given. The samples were gathered on day 63 after the first injection of vaccine or placebo. Donation was by an adult aged 18-55 years who was in Boston. Note on this clone: Its target is not known.

Germline lookup yields CDR1 LGHNA and CDR2 YSLEER. The length of the CDR3 is 13 residues. Trimming pared 1 base from V and 5 bases from J, leaving 8 bases between. Sequenced by immunoSEQ multiplex PCR; TCRdb stores in-frame clones only, minus some. The sample has around 250,000 clones, more than 70% seen once; the top ten hold less than 3.5%. This material consisted of peripheral blood, taken in a trial of Ad26.COV2.S vaccine versus placebo. The clonotype originates from a person aged 18-60 years who received the Ad26.COV2.S COVID-19 vaccine or a placebo. This chain links TRBV4-3 with TRBJ1-2; D remains ambiguous. This CDR3 reads CASSQGEPYGYTF. The CDR3 DNA is TGCGCCAGCAGCCAAGGCGAACCTTATGGCTACACCTTC.